The rows below give T cell receptor beta chains drawn from one sample of a study of cytomegalovirus exposure and HLA in healthy donors. Only in-frame clones appear in the TCRdb table, and some are missing; sequencing was by immunoSEQ multiplex PCR. This sample carries tens of thousands of clones, approximately 92% of them seen once, and the ten largest clones take about 1%. Sample: PBMCs. These receptors were taken from a man between 18 and 29 years old in good health and CMV-seronegative. The CDR3 runs from the conserved cysteine through the conserved F or W. A D gene is named only where the DNA matches it firmly. The size field is filled for only some rows; it gives once, few, many or a size class.

v_gene	len	abundance	j_gene	d_gene	CDR3aa	CDR3nt
TRBV6-1	14	NA	TRBJ2-3	NA	CASRQDGDTDTQYF	TGTGCCAGCAGGCAGGACGGGGACACAGATACGCAGTATTTT
TRBV18	14	once	TRBJ1-4	NA	CASSASGTNEKLFF	TGTGCCAGCTCAGCCTCGGGGACTAATGAAAAACTGTTTTTT
TRBV2	15	NA	TRBJ2-2	NA	CASSGGRELAGELFF	TGTGCCAGCAGTGGCGGACGGGAGTTGGCCGGGGAGCTGTTTTTT
TRBV27	14	NA	TRBJ1-5	NA	CASSFSRDNQPQHF	TGTGCCAGCAGTTTTTCGAGGGACAATCAGCCCCAGCATTTT
TRBV6-5	14	NA	TRBJ2-2	NA	CASKASWDTGELFF	TGTGCCAGCAAGGCTAGTTGGGACACCGGGGAGCTGTTTTTT
TRBV7-2	15	NA	TRBJ2-7	NA	CASSQFRGFSYEQYF	TGTGCCAGCAGCCAATTCAGGGGATTCTCCTACGAGCAGTACTTC
TRBV7-8	13	NA	TRBJ1-2	TRBD1	CASSPRDSYGYTF	TGTGCCAGCAGCCCAAGGGACAGCTATGGCTACACCTTC
TRBV28	14	NA	TRBJ1-2	TRBD1	CASSTQQGAEGYTF	TGTGCCAGCAGTACTCAACAGGGGGCGGAAGGCTACACCTTC
TRBV21-1	14	NA	TRBJ2-7	NA	CASSKEGRHNEQYF	TGTGCCAGCAGCAAAGAAGGCAGACATAACGAGCAGTACTTC
TRBV28	13	NA	TRBJ2-2	NA	CAGGGRNTGELFF	TGTGCCGGCGGAGGTAGGAACACCGGGGAGCTGTTTTTT